Following are 13 T cell receptor beta chains from one sample sequenced in a study of T cells in Graves' hyperthyroidism and ophthalmopathy (dated 2019 in TCRdb). Library preparation employed multiplex PCR. TCRdb lists the instrument as Illumina HiSeq 2000. The TCR beta CDR3 regions were amplified from RNA transcripts. A first-round RT-PCR of the TCR CDR3 used the HTBI primer set with the Qiagen OneStep RT-PCR kit. TCRdb applied fastp at Q25 and MiXCR to the public reads, then kept only in-frame beta chains. Duplicate CDR3 protein sequences are folded into a single record with the most common DNA and genes. The sample table shows around 720,000 distinct CDR3 sequences, and 35% are seen once. 30% to 40% of the sample comes from the top ten. The sequencing input was blood. The receptors come from a woman in her thirties or forties with Graves' hyperthyroidism.

This clonotype was seen only once. The chain employs TRBV19 and TRBJ1-4; D gene ambiguous. The CDR3 runs 15 residues. V lost 5 bases to trimming and J lost 5 bases, with 15 bases between them. Germline V gene sequence: CDR1 LNHDA, CDR2 SQIVND (reference sequence). This chain's CDR3 is CASSEDSQRNEKLFF. CDR3 nucleotide sequence: TGTGCCAGTAGTGAAGATTCACAGAGGAATGAAAAACTGTTTTTT.

This chain joins TRBV19 and TRBJ2-5; D possibly corresponds to TRBD1 (6 bases). V shed 3 bases and J shed 11 bases, with 16 bases lying between them. Looked up from germline, CDR1 is LNHDA and CDR2 is SQIVND (reference sequence). CDR3 length: 13 residues. The CDR3 DNA is TGTGCCAGTAGTATGACAGGCACAGATACGCAGTACTTC. It translates to CASSMTGTDTQYF.

V is TRBV6-1 and J is TRBJ1-4; 7 nucleotides agree with TRBD1. Germline V gene lookup returns CDR1 MNHNS and CDR2 SASEGT. The CDR3 totals 16 residues. The V and J ends lost 6 bases and 11 bases, in that order; junction bases with no gene match: 18. Here the CDR3 DNA reads TGTGCCAGCAGAAGAGCAGGGGGACGGGACTCCAGGAAACTGTTTTTT. As protein: CASRRAGGRDSRKLFF.

The genes are TRBV7-8 and TRBJ1-4; 8 bases are a match to TRBD1. The CDR3 sequence is 14 residues long. V lost 1 base, J lost 10 bases, and 5 bases stayed unmatched. CDR1 and CDR2 (germline): SGHVS, FQNEAQ. CDR3: CASSLVPGGGKLFF. The CDR3, as DNA: TGTGCCAGCAGCTTAGTCCCAGGGGGCGGAAAACTGTTTTTT.

This chain joins TRBV29-1 and TRBJ1-5; tentative D call: TRBD1 (5 bases). The V and J ends lost 6 bases and 8 bases respectively, with 20 bases between them. CDR3 size: 14 residues. Germline loops: CDR1 SQVTM, CDR2 ANQGSEA. CDR3 DNA sequence: TGCAGCGTCATATCAGGGATGGGGAGGGAGCCCCAGCATTTT. Its translation is CSVISGMGREPQHF.

Many counts were recorded for this clonotype. The genes are TRBV7-3 and TRBJ2-2; D is ambiguous. The V gene lost 5 bases and the J gene lost 3 bases, with 7 bases spanning the gap. CDR1 and CDR2 (germline): SGHTA, FQGTGA. This CDR3 spans 13 amino acids. The CDR3 coding sequence is TGTGCCAGCAGCACAGATCACACCGGGGAGCTGTTTTTT. This translates into CASSTDHTGELFF.

The gene calls are TRBV28 and TRBJ1-5; D is undetermined. Germline loops: CDR1 MDHEN, CDR2 SYDVKM. The CDR3 covers 13 residues. V was pared by 1 base and J by 3 bases, with 4 bases between. CDR3 nucleotides: TGTGCCAGCAGTTTATTAGCCAATCAGCCCCAGCATTTT. Translation gives CASSLLANQPQHF.

To note about this clonotype: In this CDR3 the conserved last residue, phenylalanine or tryptophan, is missing, so a read error is likely. The chain links TRBV29-1 to TRBJ2-6; D gene unclear. The CDR3 covers 14 residues. CDR1 and CDR2 from the germline V gene are SQVTM and ANQGSEA. With 8 bases removed from V and 2 bases from J, the gap between germline ends came to 13 bases. In DNA, the CDR3 is TGCAGCATCCTGGGCGCCGCTGGGGCCAACGTCCTGACTTCC. It yields the protein CSILGAAGANVLTS.

This clonotype has just one count. This chain connects TRBV9 to TRBJ1-6; tentatively, D is TRBD1 (5 bases). CDR1 and CDR2 from the germline V gene are SGDLS and YYNGEE. Trimming took 4 bases from V and 8 from J, leaving 13 bases between them. The CDR3 has 14 amino acids. The CDR3 sequence: CASSSRGGYSPLHF. The CDR3, as DNA: TGTGCCAGCAGCTCACGGGGGGGATATTCACCCCTCCACTTT.

This clonotype was detected ten times or more. The V call is TRBV9, the J call TRBJ1-1; 10 bases map to TRBD1. The CDR3 loop spans 14 amino acids. Losses at the gene ends were 1 base for V and 8 bases for J; bases not matched to a gene: 5. From germline, CDR1 is SGDLS and CDR2 YYNGEE. CDR3 nucleotides: TGTGCCAGCAGCGTATCCGGGACAGGGGTCGAAGCTTTCTTT. This codes for CASSVSGTGVEAFF.

Worth noting for this clonotype: This may stem from a read error, because a much larger clone lies one nucleotide away. The chain employs TRBV7-8 and TRBJ1-4, with unresolved D. The ends were cut back, 3 bases at V and 5 bases at J, with 10 bases in the middle. The germline CDR1 and CDR2 sequences are SGHVS and FQNEAQ. This CDR3 contains 14 residues. The CDR3 sequence: CASSFANRNEKLFF. In DNA form, the CDR3 reads TGTGCCAGCAGCTTCGCTAACAGAAATGAAAAACTGTTTTTT.

The chain joins TRBV4-1 to TRBJ1-2; TRBD1 aligns across 7 bases. The J segment lost 3 bases and the V segment lost 0 bases, leaving 10 bases of the junction unmatched. CDR1 and CDR2 from the germline V gene are MGHRA and YSYEKL. The CDR3 is made up of 17 amino acids. CDR3 DNA: TGCGCCAGCAGCCAAGACCTGATAGGGACAGTCGACTATGGCTACACCTTC. It encodes CASSQDLIGTVDYGYTF.

With regard to this clonotype: An end of the junction does not agree with germline; a read error may underlie this. This chain uses TRBV7-3 with TRBJ2-2, with a weak D call TRBD2 (5 bases). Germline assignment: CDR1 SGHTA and CDR2 FQGTGA. CDR3 length: 16 amino acids. CDR3 loop: CASSLPEEANTGELSW. In nucleotides, the CDR3 is TGTGCCAGCAGCTTACCGGAAGAAGCGAACACCGGGGAGCTGTCTTGG.